The present T cell receptor beta chain was sequenced within a study of blood T cell repertoires in COVID-19. Across the whole study: The origin of the acute and convalescent COVID-19 samples was the United States, Italy and Spain. PBMCs, B-cell-depleted T cells, or T cells were the source of the cDNA or gDNA that made up the material.

In the original processing: Using reference gene primer amplification, nucleated cell counts were estimated. TCRdb keeps only in-frame clones here, not all; method: immunoSEQ multiplex PCR. The V and J calls and the clone size are those of that table, but D and trimming were determined from the DNA. Of about 230,000 clones listed, 87% are singletons. V was clipped by 0 bases and J by 2 bases, with 9 bases between them. The CDR3 runs 16 residues. Germline V lookup: CDR1 SGHNT, CDR2 YYREEE (reference sequence). This TCR was sampled from a man younger than 40 who had recovered from COVID-19. J is TRBJ2-6 and V is TRBV5-4; the D gene is possibly TRBD1 (6 bases). Material: PBMCs or T cells enriched from blood (not recorded which). This CDR3 is CASSLVPGAGANVLTF. DNA for the CDR3: TGTGCCAGCAGCTTGGTCCCAGGGGCTGGGGCCAACGTCCTGACTTTC.